This T cell receptor beta chain was profiled in a study of patients and donors after allogeneic stem cell transplantation. This CDR3 contains 11 residues. Germline assignment: CDR1 SQVTM and CDR2 ANQGSEA. V was clipped by 6 bases and J by 1 base, with 7 bases between them. One entry per CDR3 protein results from TCRdb running MiXCR on the RT-PCR reads. The data show 150,000 to 200,000 distinct CDR3 sequences, 30% seen once. The source of this sequence is a human donor who was either an allogeneic HSCT recipient or a stem cell or donor lymphocyte infusion donor (not recorded which). It is not recorded whose cells these are; they may come from a transplant donor. The chain carries TRBV29-1 and TRBJ2-7; TRBD2 is a possible D gene (6 bases). The sequencing sample was made of blood, either unsorted or a sorted T cell fraction (not recorded which). CDR3 nucleotide sequence: TGCAGCGTGGGGGGTTCCTACGAGCAGTACTTC. Its protein product is CSVGGSYEQYF.